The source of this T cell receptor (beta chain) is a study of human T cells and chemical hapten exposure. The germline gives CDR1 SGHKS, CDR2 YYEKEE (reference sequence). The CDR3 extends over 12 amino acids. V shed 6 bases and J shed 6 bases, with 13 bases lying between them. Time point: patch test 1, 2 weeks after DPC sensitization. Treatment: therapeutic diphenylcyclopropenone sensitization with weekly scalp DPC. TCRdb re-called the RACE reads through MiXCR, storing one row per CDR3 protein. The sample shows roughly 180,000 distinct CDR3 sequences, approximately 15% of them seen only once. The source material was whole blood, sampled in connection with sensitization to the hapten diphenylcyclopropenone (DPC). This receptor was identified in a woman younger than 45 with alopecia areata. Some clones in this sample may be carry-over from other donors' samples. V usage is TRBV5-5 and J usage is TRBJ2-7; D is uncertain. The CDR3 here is CASNALKFEQYF. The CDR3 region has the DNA TGTGCCAGCAACGCCCTGAAGTTCGAGCAGTACTTC. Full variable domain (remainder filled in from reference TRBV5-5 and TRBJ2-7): DAGVTQSPTHLIKTRGQQVTLRCSPISGHKSVSWYQQVLGQGPQFIFQYYEKEERGRGNFPDRFSARQFPNYSSELNVNALLLGDSALYLCASNALKFEQYFGPGTRLTVT.